This passage covers 23 T cell receptor beta chains from one sample sequenced in a study of blood T cell repertoires in COVID-19. Profiling relied on immunoSEQ multiplex PCR, and the TCRdb table lists in-frame clones only, not all of them. The table has about 45,000 clones, approximately 80% seen once; the top ten hold 11% to 15%. The material sequenced was peripheral blood. The source of these receptors is a human donor in a cohort sampled during active COVID-19.

This chain joins TRBV4-2 and TRBJ1-5; TRBD1 matches 9 bases. Losses at the gene ends were 4 bases for V and 5 bases for J; bases not matched to a gene: 6. Germline CDR1 is LGHNA and CDR2 is YNFKEQ. CDR3 length: 15 amino acids. CDR3 nucleotide sequence: TGTGCCAGCAGCCGAGGGGGACAGGGTGATCAGCCCCAGCATTTT. Protein product: CASSRGGQGDQPQHF.

The chain carries TRBV4-1 and TRBJ2-4; 10 positions match TRBD2. The trim removed 1 base at V and 3 bases at J, leaving 6 bases unmatched. Germline V gives CDR1 MGHRA, CDR2 YSYEKL. The CDR3 has 17 amino acids. The CDR3 is CASSQALAGRGKNIQYF. The CDR3 bases are TGCGCCAGCAGCCAAGCACTAGCGGGAAGGGGCAAAAACATTCAGTACTTC.

V is TRBV7-3 and J is TRBJ2-1; 8 nucleotides align to TRBD2. This CDR3 spans 15 amino acids. Losses at the gene ends were 4 bases for V and 3 bases for J; bases not matched to a gene: 5. Germline V CDR1 and CDR2: SGHTA, FQGTGA. This chain's CDR3 is CASSSSGSFYNEQFF. DNA for the CDR3: TGTGCCAGCAGCTCGAGCGGGAGTTTCTACAATGAGCAGTTCTTC.

The chain joins TRBV9 to TRBJ2-1, with TRBD2 matching 11 bases. The germline CDR1 and CDR2 sequences are SGDLS and YYNGEE. Trimming at V came to 1 base and at J to 8 bases, leaving 5 bases not matched to a gene. This CDR3 has 15 amino acids. The CDR3 nucleotides are TGTGCCAGCAGCGTAACTAGCGGGAGTTTCCATGAGCAGTTCTTC. It encodes CASSVTSGSFHEQFF.

The rearrangement joins TRBV6-2 or TRBV6-3 to TRBJ1-5; D is ambiguous. CDR1 and CDR2 (germline): MNHEY, SVGEGT. V lost 2 bases to trimming and J lost 0 bases, with 8 bases between them. This CDR3 spans 15 amino acids. The DNA for the CDR3 is TGTGCCAGCAGTTACGGCGGGGTTAGCAATCAGCCCCAGCATTTT. Translated, it gives CASSYGGVSNQPQHF.

The chain joins TRBV6-5 to TRBJ2-3; 9 bases map to TRBD1. Losses at the gene ends were 1 base for V and 6 bases for J; bases not matched to a gene: 5. Germline V gene sequence: CDR1 MNHEY, CDR2 SVGAGI. This CDR3 has 15 residues. CDR3 coding DNA: TGTGCCAGCAGTTACTTTGGACAGGGGCGGGATACGCAGTATTTT. Its protein product is CASSYFGQGRDTQYF.

The chain recombines TRBV19 with TRBJ1-3, with a weak D call TRBD1 (6 bases). The CDR3 extends over 17 amino acids. V lost 5 bases and J lost 4, with 21 bases in between. Germline V gene data show CDR1 as LNHDA and CDR2 as SQIVND (reference sequence). The CDR3 region is CASSPRTATMGGNTIYF. The CDR3 region has the DNA TGTGCCAGTAGTCCCCGGACAGCCACCATGGGAGGAAACACCATATATTTT.

CDR3 in DNA: TGTGCCAGCAGCCCGCCGGACAGGGAAGCTTTCTTT. It codes for CASSPPDREAFF. This rearrangement joins TRBV7-9 to TRBJ1-1; 7 nucleotides match TRBD1. The CDR3 sequence is 12 residues long. CDR1 and CDR2 from the germline V gene are SEHNR and FQNEAQ (reference sequence). Trimming at V came to 5 bases and at J to 8 bases, leaving 5 bases not matched to a gene.

V gene TRBV2 combines with J gene TRBJ2-7, with 8 bases identical to TRBD1. J lost 2 bases, V lost 8 bases, and 5 bases had no gene match. Looked up from germline, CDR1 is SNHLY and CDR2 is FYNNEI. The CDR3 covers 13 residues. CDR3 bases: TGTGCCAGCGGCCGGGACAGGACCTACGAGCAGTACTTC. Translated, it gives CASGRDRTYEQYF.

This clone was seen a few times. This chain joins TRBV11-2 and TRBJ2-1, with D perhaps matching TRBD1 (5 bases). Per germline, CDR1 SGHAT and CDR2 FQNNGV. The CDR3 is made up of 16 amino acids. Trimming left V 2 bases short and J 1 base short, with 12 bases between. CDR3 DNA sequence: TGTGCCAGCAGCTTATTAAGGGGAAGGTCCTACAATGAGCAGTTCTTC. Amino acids: CASSLLRGRSYNEQFF.

The rearrangement links TRBV7-5 to TRBJ2-7; the DNA was not used to check the table's D call, TRBD1. TRBV7-5 is a pseudogene segment. This CDR3 region has 14 residues. CDR3 coding DNA: TGTGTCAGAAGCTTTCGCGACAGGGCCTACGAGCAGTACTTC. As protein: CVRSFRDRAYEQYF.

This chain links TRBV7-2 with TRBJ1-5, with D maybe TRBD1 (6 bases). V lost 3 bases, J lost 4 bases, and 10 bases lay in between. CDR1 and CDR2 (germline): SGHTA, FQGNSA. The CDR3 is made up of 14 amino acids. The CDR3 here is CASSFTGPNQPQHF. The CDR3 DNA reads as TGTGCCAGCAGCTTTACAGGGCCTAATCAGCCCCAGCATTTT.

This clone occurred a few times. The gene calls are TRBV7-6 and TRBJ2-4, with a possible D match to TRBD1 (5 bases). V lost 0 bases to trimming and J lost 0 bases, with 18 bases between them. The CDR3 has 19 amino acids. CDR1 is SGHVS, CDR2 FNYEAQ, per germline. The CDR3 region is CASSLAVWGYRLAKNIQYF. For the CDR3, the DNA is TGTGCCAGCAGCTTAGCCGTCTGGGGCTACCGCCTAGCCAAAAACATTCAGTACTTC.

This chain uses TRBV19 with TRBJ2-1; D might be TRBD1 (5 bases). The germline CDR1 and CDR2 sequences are LNHDA and SQIVND (reference sequence). This CDR3 spans 16 amino acids. Trimming cost V 3 bases and J 7 bases, with 19 bases left between them. CDR3 residues: CASSIRVGQGRNEQFF. The CDR3 DNA reads TGTGCCAGTAGTATTCGGGTTGGGCAGGGAAGGAATGAGCAGTTCTTC.

A few counts support this clone. CDR3 loop: CASSWGRYEQYF. The CDR3 nucleotides are TGTGCCAGCAGTTGGGGCCGCTACGAGCAGTACTTC. V and J are TRBV28 and TRBJ2-7; D is perhaps TRBD1 (5 bases). The germline V and J ends were trimmed by 4 bases and 3 bases, with 7 bases remaining between them. CDR1 and CDR2 from the germline V gene are MDHEN and SYDVKM. The CDR3 has 12 amino acids.

Only one count was recorded for this clone. The V gene is TRBV7-2, the J gene TRBJ2-2, with D maybe TRBD2 (5 bases). V was shortened by 0 bases and J by 6 bases, with 14 bases between the two germline ends. Per germline, CDR1 SGHTA and CDR2 FQGNSA. The CDR3 has 16 residues. CDR3 DNA: TGTGCCAGCAGCTTAGCCCAGACTATGGACGCCGGGGAGCTGTTTTTT. This gives the protein CASSLAQTMDAGELFF. The entire variable domain, with the rest obtained from reference TRBV7-2 and TRBJ2-2, is as follows: GAGVSQSPSNKVTEKGKDVELRCDPISGHTALYWYRQSLGQGLEFLIYFQGNSAPDKSGLPSDRFSAERTGGSVSTLTIQRTQQEDSAVYLCASSLAQTMDAGELFFGEGSRLTVL.

The genes are TRBV5-1 and TRBJ2-5; no clear D. CDR3 length: 13 residues. With 0 bases removed from V and 2 bases from J, the gap between germline ends came to 5 bases. Germline CDR1 SGHRS, CDR2 YFSETQ. In DNA, the CDR3 is TGCGCCAGCAGCTTGGATGTACAAGAGACCCAGTACTTC. It encodes CASSLDVQETQYF.

This clone was seen more than once but under ten times. This chain connects TRBV19 to TRBJ2-7; tentatively, D is TRBD1 (6 bases). This CDR3 spans 15 amino acids. Germline assignment: CDR1 LNHDA and CDR2 SQIVND (reference sequence). V was trimmed by 7 bases and J by 2 bases, leaving 18 bases between them. The CDR3 region has the DNA TGTGCCAGTACCTCTACAGGGTCGAGGACCTACGAGCAGTACTTC. Protein: CASTSTGSRTYEQYF. Full variable domain (rest looked up from reference TRBV19 and TRBJ2-7): DGGITQSPKYLFRKEGQNVTLSCEQNLNHDAMYWYRQDPGQGLRLIYYSQIVNDFQKGDIAEGYSVSREKKESFPLTVTSAQKNPTAFYLCASTSTGSRTYEQYFGPGTRLTVT.

The chain links TRBV3-1 (or the pseudogene TRBV3-2) to TRBJ2-1, with 13 bases lining up with TRBD2. Germline CDR1 LGHDT, CDR2 YNNKEL (reference sequence). Trimming removed 0 bases from V and 2 bases from J; junction bases left unmatched: 13. The CDR3 is made up of 21 amino acids. The CDR3 DNA follows: TGTGCCAGCAGCCAAGATGAGTACGGGACTAGCGGGAAGAAACCCTACAATGAGCAGTTCTTC. Translating gives CASSQDEYGTSGKKPYNEQFF.

The chain is built from TRBV3-1 (or the pseudogene TRBV3-2) and TRBJ1-1; D not certain. The CDR3 spans 13 residues. CDR1 is LGHDT and CDR2 is YNNKEL in the germline V gene (reference sequence). V was trimmed by 0 bases and J by 10 bases, leaving 12 bases between them. CDR3 protein: CASSQEGRSSAFF. The CDR3 nucleotides are TGTGCCAGCAGCCAAGAGGGCCGATCTTCAGCTTTCTTT.

The V call is TRBV15, the J call TRBJ2-1, with TRBD2 identical over 8 bases. Germline V CDR1 and CDR2: LNHNV, YYDKDF (reference sequence). The CDR3 runs 16 residues. With V trimmed by 4 bases and J by 7 bases, 12 bases remained unmatched. The CDR3 DNA sequence: TGTGCCACCAGCACGGGGGGTGATAGCGGGGTGAATGAGCAGTTCTTC. Protein product: CATSTGGDSGVNEQFF.

The table lists this clone with a count of one. The gene calls are TRBV19 and TRBJ2-1; 12 nucleotides line up with TRBD2. The CDR3 runs to 15 residues. Germline CDR1 reads LNHDA; CDR2 reads SQIVND (reference sequence). V was pared by 6 bases and J by 9 bases, with 9 bases of the junction left unmatched. The CDR3 DNA is TGTGCCAGTAGCAGACTAGCGGGAGAGAGGGGTGAGCAGTTCTTC. Its protein is CASSRLAGERGEQFF.

The chain uses TRBV4-1 and TRBJ2-5; possible D gene TRBD1, 6 bases. The CDR3 contains 15 residues. V lost 6 bases, J lost 2 bases, and 16 bases lay in between. Germline V gives CDR1 MGHRA, CDR2 YSYEKL. CDR3 region: CASSPLTGQQETQYF. The CDR3 nucleotides are TGCGCCAGCAGTCCTCTGACAGGCCAACAAGAGACCCAGTACTTC.